What follows are 3 T cell receptor beta chains derived from one specimen sequenced in a study of cytomegalovirus exposure and HLA in healthy donors. Here immunoSEQ multiplex PCR was the method, and the copy in TCRdb shows in-frame clones only, minus some. This table holds 150,000 or so clones, roughly 89% found once. Material: PBMCs. The origin of the receptors is a woman aged 18-29 years in good health and CMV-seronegative.

Here the CDR3 reads CASSWTHEKLFF. For the CDR3, the DNA is TGTGCCAGCAGCTGGACACATGAAAAACTGTTTTTT. The chain recombines TRBV2 with TRBJ1-4, with D possibly being TRBD1 (5 bases). Trimming shortened V by 6 bases and J by 6 bases, and 8 bases separated the two germline ends. Germline loops: CDR1 SNHLY, CDR2 FYNNEI. The CDR3 extends over 12 amino acids.

The chain joins TRBV5-4 to TRBJ1-1; 12 positions agree with TRBD1. With 4 bases clipped from V and 4 bases from J, the junction kept 8 bases outside the gene matches. Germline V gene sequence: CDR1 SGHNT, CDR2 YYREEE (reference sequence). The CDR3 runs to 16 residues. The CDR3: CASSPWDRGRGTEAFF. CDR3 in DNA: TGTGCCAGCAGCCCGTGGGACAGGGGGCGCGGCACTGAAGCTTTCTTT.

The V gene is TRBV18, the J gene TRBJ2-1; 7 nucleotides align to TRBD1. The junction had 7 bases not matched to a gene; V was cut back by 3 bases and J by 5 bases. CDR3 length: 15 amino acids. Germline loops: CDR1 KGHSH, CDR2 LQKENI. The CDR3 reads CASSPYRTGDNEQFF. The CDR3 DNA reads as TGTGCCAGCTCACCCTACCGGACAGGCGACAATGAGCAGTTCTTC.